The 21 T cell receptor beta chains reported below all come from one sample, sequenced in a study of cytomegalovirus exposure and HLA in healthy donors. The method was immunoSEQ multiplex PCR; TCRdb's version includes in-frame clones alone and lacks a portion of them. The sample shows about 120,000 clones, approximately 88% of them seen only once. Sequencing was done on a sample of PBMCs. The receptors shown here come from a woman aged 18-29 years in good health and CMV-seropositive.

The rearrangement uses TRBV28 and TRBJ1-1; 7 bases are a match to TRBD1. The CDR3 covers 19 residues. The germline V gene encodes CDR1 MDHEN and CDR2 SYDVKM. J lost 1 base, V lost 7 bases, and 21 bases had no gene match. The CDR3 DNA follows: TGTGCCAGCACCTTAAATAGGGGGCTCGGCGGTGCTTCGAACACTGAAGCTTTCTTT. Its protein product is CASTLNRGLGGASNTEAFF.

The chain uses TRBV5-4 and TRBJ2-1; D unclear. V dropped 1 base and J dropped 4 bases, with 6 bases sitting between them. The germline gives CDR1 SGHNT, CDR2 YYREEE (reference sequence). The CDR3 extends over 13 amino acids. The CDR3 region has the DNA TGTGCCAGCAGCTTGCCAGAATACAATGAGCAGTTCTTC. This encodes CASSLPEYNEQFF.

This clone was recorded a few times. This chain links TRBV18 with TRBJ2-7; possibly TRBD1 for D (5 bases). The V end was cut by 5 bases, the J end by 7 bases, with 15 bases between. CDR1 is KGHSH, CDR2 LQKENI, per germline. There are 13 residues in the CDR3. The CDR3 loop is CASSSSDSREQYF. The CDR3, as DNA: TGTGCCAGCTCATCCTCCGACAGCCGAGAGCAGTACTTC.

The chain joins TRBV9 to TRBJ1-4; the D gene is possibly TRBD1 (5 bases). CDR3 length: 13 amino acids. In germline, CDR1 is SGDLS, CDR2 YYNGEE. Trimming removed 3 bases at V and 7 bases at J, with 10 bases between. The CDR3 spells CASSAAGGEKLFF. The CDR3 coding sequence is TGTGCCAGCAGCGCGGCCGGGGGTGAAAAACTGTTTTTT.

V usage is TRBV19 and J usage is TRBJ2-1; 10 bases agree with TRBD2. The trim removed 1 base at V and 7 bases at J, leaving 7 bases unmatched. The CDR3 loop spans 16 amino acids. Germline CDR1 and CDR2: LNHDA and SQIVND (reference sequence). The CDR3 sequence is CASSIGASGGRNEQFF. CDR3 bases: TGTGCCAGTAGTATAGGGGCTAGCGGGGGCCGGAATGAGCAGTTCTTC.

The V and J genes are TRBV30 and TRBJ1-2; TRBD1 is a possible D gene (5 bases). The length of the CDR3 is 13 residues. Germline V gives CDR1 GTSNPN, CDR2 SVGIG (reference sequence). Trimming cost V 3 bases and J 4 bases, with 12 bases left between them. CDR3 in DNA: TGTGCCTGGAGGGCGGAGGGGCTCTATGGCTACACCTTC. Residues: CAWRAEGLYGYTF.

This sequence joins TRBV11-3 and TRBJ2-6; 8 positions match TRBD2. CDR3 size: 17 residues. V gave up 1 base and J gave up 0 bases; unmatched junction bases: 2. Germline V gene lookup returns CDR1 SGHNT and CDR2 YENEEA. The CDR3 loop is CASSLGTSSSGANVLTF. CDR3 coding DNA: TGTGCCAGCAGCTTAGGGACTAGCAGCTCTGGGGCCAACGTCCTGACTTTC.

This clone was observed a single time. CDR3 DNA: TGTGCCAGCAGCGTCGAGGGACTAGCGGGAGGGGATACGCAGTATTTT. Amino acid sequence: CASSVEGLAGGDTQYF. The rearrangement joins TRBV9 to TRBJ2-3; 16 bases map to TRBD2. V gave up 2 bases and J gave up 6 bases; unmatched junction bases: 3. CDR3 length: 16 amino acids. Looked up from germline, CDR1 is SGDLS and CDR2 is YYNGEE.

In this sample, this clone turned up once. The chain employs TRBV19 and TRBJ1-4; maybe TRBD1 (5 bases). V was trimmed by 5 bases and J by 7 bases, leaving 17 bases between them. Germline lookup yields CDR1 LNHDA and CDR2 SQIVND (reference sequence). This CDR3 contains 15 residues. This CDR3 reads CASSPRSGVGEKLFF. The CDR3, as DNA: TGTGCCAGTAGTCCAAGATCGGGGGTAGGTGAAAAACTGTTTTTT.

This chain joins TRBV11-2 and TRBJ1-1; D is perhaps TRBD1 (5 bases). This CDR3 has 14 amino acids. CDR1 is SGHAT, CDR2 FQNNGV, per germline. V dropped 1 base and J dropped 11 bases, with 17 bases sitting between them. The CDR3 spells CASSLGGWVRHAFF. CDR3 coding DNA: TGTGCCAGCAGCTTAGGGGGCTGGGTTCGTCATGCTTTCTTT.

A few counts support this clone. V is TRBV19 and J is TRBJ1-1; 11 positions agree with TRBD1. J lost 4 bases, V lost 5 bases, and 9 bases had no gene match. This CDR3 has 16 amino acids. The V gene's germline CDR1 is LNHDA and CDR2 SQIVND (reference sequence). The DNA for the CDR3 is TGTGCCAGTAGTTCAGTGGACAGGGGGCTCAGCACTGAAGCTTTCTTT. Protein: CASSSVDRGLSTEAFF.

The chain employs TRBV5-4 and TRBJ2-7, with 8 bases lining up with TRBD2. CDR3 length: 13 amino acids. Trimming cost V 2 bases and J 5 bases; bases outside gene matches: 3. Germline loops: CDR1 SGHNT, CDR2 YYREEE (reference sequence). CDR3 in amino acids: CASSFGGANEQYF. CDR3 nucleotides: TGTGCCAGCAGCTTCGGGGGGGCAAACGAGCAGTACTTC. Drawing the rest from reference TRBV5-4 and TRBJ2-7, the complete variable domain is ETGVTQSPTHLIKTRGQQVTLRCSSQSGHNTVSWYQQALGQGPQFIFQYYREEENGRGNFPPRFSGLQFPNYSSELNVNALELDDSALYLCASSFGGANEQYFGPGTRLTVT.

The chain carries TRBV30 and TRBJ1-2; 7 nucleotides align to TRBD1. The CDR3 length is 13 residues. Germline V lookup: CDR1 GTSNPN, CDR2 SVGIG (reference sequence). The trim removed 0 bases at V and 10 bases at J, leaving 8 bases unmatched. The CDR3 spells CAWSVHRGESYTF. CDR3 DNA sequence: TGTGCCTGGAGTGTACACAGGGGAGAATCCTACACCTTC.

The rearrangement joins TRBV15 to TRBJ1-2; no clear D. The V end was cut by 0 bases, the J end by 7 bases, with 12 bases between. The germline CDR1 and CDR2 sequences are LNHNV and YYDKDF (reference sequence). The CDR3 is 14 amino acids. The CDR3, as DNA: TGTGCCACCAGCAGAGATTTGGGCCTGGGTGGCTACACCTTC. This codes for CATSRDLGLGGYTF.

The CDR3 loop reads CSSGGRGGYTF. CDR3 nucleotide sequence: TGCAGCTCGGGGGGGCGCGGAGGCTACACCTTC. This rearrangement joins TRBV29-1 to TRBJ1-2; a possible D gene is TRBD1 (6 bases). Germline V CDR1 and CDR2: SQVTM, ANQGSEA. CDR3 size: 11 residues. V lost 8 bases, J lost 8 bases, and 15 bases lay in between. The variable domain in full, completed from reference TRBV29-1 and TRBJ1-2, reads SAVISQKPSRDICQRGTSLTIQCQVDSQVTMMFWYRQQPGQSLTLIATANQGSEATYESGFVIDKFPISRPNLTFSTLTVSNMSPEDSSIYLCSSGGRGGYTFGSGTRLTVV.

V is TRBV6-6 and J is TRBJ1-5; perhaps TRBD1 as D (6 bases). Germline loops: CDR1 MNHNY, CDR2 SVGAGI (reference sequence). The CDR3 covers 13 residues. Deletions cut 5 bases from V and 7 bases from J, with 12 bases between. This chain's CDR3 is CASSRVGGQPQHF. CDR3 nucleotide sequence: TGTGCCAGCAGTCGAGTAGGGGGACAGCCCCAGCATTTT.

The chain links TRBV7-9 to TRBJ2-1; 8 positions match TRBD2. V shed 1 base and J 3 bases; nucleotides not matched to a gene: 11. This CDR3 is built from 18 residues. CDR1 and CDR2 from the germline V gene are SEHNR and FQNEAQ (reference sequence). DNA of the CDR3: TGTGCCAGCAGCTTAGGGCCCCTAGCGGGTCTACTCTACAATGAGCAGTTCTTC. This sequence encodes CASSLGPLAGLLYNEQFF.

This clone appeared a few times. The chain joins TRBV2 to TRBJ2-7; 7 bases fit TRBD1. CDR1 and CDR2 from the germline V gene are SNHLY and FYNNEI. V trimming: 3 bases; J trimming: 6 bases; junction bases outside the gene matches: 8. The CDR3 covers 14 residues. For the CDR3, the DNA is TGTGCCAGCAGTGATTTGGGGACAGAAGGCGAGCAGTACTTC. Its translation: CASSDLGTEGEQYF.

The chain employs TRBV18 and TRBJ2-1; a weak D match, TRBD1 (5 bases). Trimming took 1 base from V and 6 from J, leaving 13 bases between them. The CDR3 extends over 15 amino acids. Germline lookup yields CDR1 KGHSH and CDR2 LQKENI. CDR3 loop: CASSPLAGQGNEQFF. CDR3 bases: TGTGCCAGCTCACCACTGGCAGGGCAGGGCAATGAGCAGTTCTTC.

The rearrangement uses TRBV11-3 and TRBJ2-3; D is possibly TRBD1 (5 bases). Germline loops: CDR1 SGHNT, CDR2 YENEEA. The CDR3 has 17 residues. V lost 1 base and J lost 3, with 17 bases in between. CDR3 protein: CASSLGSRARGTDTQYF. The CDR3 bases are TGTGCCAGCAGCTTAGGTTCTCGGGCAAGGGGTACAGATACGCAGTATTTT.

V gene TRBV9 combines with J gene TRBJ2-3; tentative D call: TRBD2 (5 bases). Between the trimmed V and J ends, which lost 2 bases and 2 bases, there was a span of 9 bases. This CDR3 has 14 amino acids. In germline, CDR1 is SGDLS, CDR2 YYNGEE. The CDR3 coding sequence is TGTGCCAGCAGCGTGGATGACTACACAGATACGCAGTATTTT. It encodes CASSVDDYTDTQYF.